A single sample gave rise to the 16 T cell receptor beta chains below, sequenced in a study of graft-versus-host responses after intestinal transplantation. The method was immunoSEQ multiplex PCR; TCRdb's version includes in-frame clones alone and lacks a portion of them. The top ten clones hold 2% to 3% of a sample with tens of thousands of clones, roughly 90% of them seen once. These receptors are not linked to any known antigen. The sequencing used unstimulated CD8+ T cells sorted from spleen or lymph node cells, collected before intestinal transplant. The receptors were gathered from a human donor who received an intestinal transplant.

The chain couples TRBV7-2 to TRBJ2-1; TRBD2 matches 13 bases. Germline V lookup: CDR1 SGHTA, CDR2 FQGNSA. CDR3 length: 18 residues. V gave up 5 bases and J gave up 4 bases; unmatched junction bases: 11. Written as DNA, the CDR3 is TGTGCCAGCAGCCAACCGGGACTAGCGGGGCCAAGATACAATGAGCAGTTCTTC. Translating it yields CASSQPGLAGPRYNEQFF.

This rearrangement joins TRBV2 to TRBJ1-2; D uncertain. Germline lookup yields CDR1 SNHLY and CDR2 FYNNEI. CDR3 length: 12 residues. V was trimmed by 7 bases and J by 4 bases, leaving 10 bases between them. The CDR3 protein is CASMQEAYGYTF. The CDR3 bases are TGTGCCAGCATGCAGGAGGCCTATGGCTACACCTTC.

The CDR3 loop reads CASSINRGSSYNSPLHF. The DNA for the CDR3 is TGTGCCAGCAGCATCAACAGGGGAAGCTCCTATAATTCACCCCTCCACTTT. The genes are TRBV21-1 and TRBJ1-6; TRBD1, the table's D call, lacks a check against the DNA. TRBV21-1 is designated a pseudogene. CDR3 length: 17 residues.

The rearrangement uses TRBV5-8 and TRBJ2-7; 13 bases match TRBD2. This CDR3 comprises 17 residues. The junction had 12 bases not matched to a gene; V was cut back by 7 bases and J by 2 bases. Germline V CDR1 and CDR2: SGHTS, YDEGEE. In DNA, the CDR3 is TGTGCCAGCTTCAGGACTAGCGGGAGTGTCTTCCCCTACGAGCAGTACTTC. This gives the protein CASFRTSGSVFPYEQYF.

The chain couples TRBV28 to TRBJ1-6, with D perhaps TRBD1 (6 bases). The length of the CDR3 is 15 residues. The V end lost 0 bases, the J end lost 5 bases, and 8 bases lay between the germline ends. CDR1 is MDHEN and CDR2 is SYDVKM in the germline V gene. The CDR3 DNA is TGTGCCAGCAGTTTATGGGACAGTCATAATTCACCCCTCCACTTT. This gives the protein CASSLWDSHNSPLHF.

This rearrangement joins TRBV5-1 to TRBJ2-1; 7 bases are a match to TRBD2. The CDR3 contains 14 residues. The V segment lost 9 bases and the J segment 5 bases; nucleotides outside the gene matches: 11. Germline lookup yields CDR1 SGHRS and CDR2 YFSETQ. The chain's CDR3 is CATALLARDNEQFF. The CDR3 DNA is TGCGCCACCGCCCTACTAGCGAGGGACAATGAGCAGTTCTTC.

This sequence joins TRBV5-6 and TRBJ2-3, with D tentatively TRBD2 (6 bases). CDR1 and CDR2 (germline): SGHDT, YYEEEE. With 4 bases removed from V and 7 bases from J, the gap between germline ends came to 16 bases. The CDR3 spans 14 residues. In nucleotides, the CDR3 is TGTGCCAGCAGCCTCCAAGGTTGGGACTATACGCAGTATTTT. It yields the protein CASSLQGWDYTQYF.

The chain is built from TRBV7-8 and TRBJ2-7; tentative D call: TRBD2 (5 bases). Between the trimmed V and J ends, which lost 5 bases and 0 bases, there was a span of 17 bases. Germline CDR1 is SGHVS and CDR2 is FQNEAQ. This CDR3 is built from 16 residues. This CDR3 is CASSHSLKRGSYEQYF. The CDR3 DNA reads TGTGCCAGCAGCCACTCCCTTAAACGGGGCTCCTACGAGCAGTACTTC. The full variable domain, rest sourced from reference TRBV7-8 and TRBJ2-7, is GAGVSQSPRYKVAKRGQDVALRCDPISGHVSLFWYQQALGQGPEFLTYFQNEAQLDKSGLPSDRFFAERPEGSVSTLKIQRTQQEDSAVYLCASSHSLKRGSYEQYFGPGTRLTVT.

The chain couples TRBV30 to TRBJ1-4; 11 bases map to TRBD1. V trimming: 1 base; J trimming: 7 bases; junction bases outside the gene matches: 17. The CDR3 runs to 19 residues. Germline-derived CDR1 and CDR2 are GTSNPN and SVGIG (reference sequence). The CDR3 here is CAWSDPDTGTGGSFEKLFF. In DNA form, the CDR3 reads TGTGCCTGGAGTGACCCCGACACCGGGACAGGGGGATCGTTTGAAAAACTGTTTTTT.

The J gene is TRBJ2-2, the V gene TRBV4-2; D perhaps matches TRBD2 (5 bases). The V gene lost 0 bases and the J gene lost 2 bases, with 19 bases spanning the gap. Germline V CDR1 and CDR2: LGHNA, YNFKEQ. CDR3 size: 19 residues. CDR3 sequence (DNA): TGTGCCAGCAGCCAAGAGACCCAGAGGGTCGAATTAAACACCGGGGAGCTGTTTTTT. It encodes CASSQETQRVELNTGELFF.

This chain connects TRBV2 to TRBJ2-5; 7 nucleotides agree with TRBD2. Trimming removed 8 bases from V and 2 bases from J; junction bases left unmatched: 20. CDR3 length equals 18 residues. Per germline, CDR1 SNHLY and CDR2 FYNNEI. CDR3 sequence: CASGPSGEWDYRQETQYF. The CDR3 nucleotides are TGTGCCAGCGGTCCTTCTGGGGAATGGGACTACCGACAAGAGACCCAGTACTTC.

This chain joins TRBV7-9 and TRBJ1-1, with unresolved D. This CDR3 region has 17 residues. V lost 2 bases and J 4 bases, leaving 20 bases between the germline ends. CDR1 and CDR2 from the germline V gene are SEHNR and FQNEAQ (reference sequence). The CDR3 is CASSLPRSRAGSTEAFF. As DNA, the CDR3 is TGTGCCAGCAGCTTACCCAGAAGCCGGGCGGGGAGCACTGAAGCTTTCTTT.

V is TRBV2 and J is TRBJ2-7; D not resolved. This CDR3 has 13 residues. V lost 8 bases and J lost 0, with 11 bases in between. Germline-derived CDR1 and CDR2 are SNHLY and FYNNEI. CDR3 bases: TGTGCCAGCTGCTACAGTAGCTCCTACGAGCAGTACTTC. It is translated as CASCYSSSYEQYF.

J is TRBJ2-1 and V is TRBV4-2; 9 bases line up with TRBD1. The CDR3 sequence is 19 residues long. J was trimmed by 8 bases and V by 0 bases; bases with no gene match: 17. CDR1 is LGHNA, CDR2 YNFKEQ, per germline. This chain's CDR3 is CASSQDNSNRGRFSDEQFF. Written as DNA, the CDR3 is TGTGCCAGCAGCCAAGACAACTCGAACAGGGGGCGGTTTTCGGATGAGCAGTTCTTC.

This clone was observed a handful of times. The CDR3 nucleotides read TGTGCCAGCAGCTTCAACCTGAGAGGGTATGGCTACACCTTC. This sequence encodes CASSFNLRGYGYTF. The chain couples TRBV7-2 to TRBJ1-2; no definite D call. CDR1 and CDR2 (germline): SGHTA, FQGNSA. V was clipped by 3 bases and J by 5 bases, with 13 bases between them. The CDR3 spans 14 residues.

The chain recombines TRBV29-1 with TRBJ2-2; 10 positions match TRBD1. CDR3 length equals 16 residues. V trimming: 7 bases; J trimming: 5 bases; junction bases outside the gene matches: 13. CDR1 is SQVTM and CDR2 is ANQGSEA in the germline V gene. In DNA, the CDR3 is TGCAGCGCCGGACAGGACAGGGGGTTGAAAACCGGGGAGCTGTTTTTT. This translates into CSAGQDRGLKTGELFF.